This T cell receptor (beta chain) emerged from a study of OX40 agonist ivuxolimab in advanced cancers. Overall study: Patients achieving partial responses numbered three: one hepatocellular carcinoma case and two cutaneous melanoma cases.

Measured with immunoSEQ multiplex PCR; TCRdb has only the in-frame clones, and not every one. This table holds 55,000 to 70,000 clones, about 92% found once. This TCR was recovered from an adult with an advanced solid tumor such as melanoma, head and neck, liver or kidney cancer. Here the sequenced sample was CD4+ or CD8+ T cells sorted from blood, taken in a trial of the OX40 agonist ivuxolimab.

The CDR3 coding sequence is TGTGCCAGCTCACCGGGGGACAGGGGGTTAGCTAACTATGGCTACACCTTC. Translation gives CASSPGDRGLANYGYTF. This chain connects TRBV18 to TRBJ1-2; 11 bases agree with TRBD1. Trimming took 3 bases from V and 0 from J; bases not matched to a gene: 6. CDR1 is KGHSH and CDR2 is LQKENI in the germline V gene. This CDR3 contains 17 residues.